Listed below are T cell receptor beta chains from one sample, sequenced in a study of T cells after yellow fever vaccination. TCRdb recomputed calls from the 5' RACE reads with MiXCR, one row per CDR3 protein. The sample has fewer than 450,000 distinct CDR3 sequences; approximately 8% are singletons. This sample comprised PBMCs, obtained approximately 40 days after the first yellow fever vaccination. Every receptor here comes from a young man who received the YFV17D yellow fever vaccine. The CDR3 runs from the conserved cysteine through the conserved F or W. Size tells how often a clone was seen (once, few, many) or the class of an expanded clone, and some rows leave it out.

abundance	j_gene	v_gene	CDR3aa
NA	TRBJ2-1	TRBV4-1	CASRRGRNEQFF
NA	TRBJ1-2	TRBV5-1	CASSLIPDNYGYTF
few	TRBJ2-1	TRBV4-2	CASSQEASGGGEQFF
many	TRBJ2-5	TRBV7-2	CASSPPAIETQYF
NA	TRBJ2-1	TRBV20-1	CSARARGQGFGYNEQFF
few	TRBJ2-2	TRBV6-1	CASKTHAGTGELFF
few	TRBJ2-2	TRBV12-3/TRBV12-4	CASSPSGGANTGELFF
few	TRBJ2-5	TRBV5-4	CASSLAGLHQETQYF
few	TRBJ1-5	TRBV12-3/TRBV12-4	CASMRAGGQPQHF
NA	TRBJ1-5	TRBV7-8	CASTPHREVYQPQHF
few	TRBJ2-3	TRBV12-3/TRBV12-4	CASSLVGGPGTDTQYF
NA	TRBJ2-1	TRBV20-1	CSAPAGLAGGQRRFF
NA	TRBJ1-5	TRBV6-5	CASSYGRGNPQHF
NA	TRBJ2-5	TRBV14	CASSPHPEEETQYF
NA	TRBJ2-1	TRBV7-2	CASSPGGRGLMNEQFF
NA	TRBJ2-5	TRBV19	CASSIWVSPEETQYF
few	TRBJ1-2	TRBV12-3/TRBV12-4	CASRSTGPGALGYTF
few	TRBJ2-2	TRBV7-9	CASRQTGIRDTGELFF
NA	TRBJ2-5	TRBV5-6	CASSPIGGGQETQYF
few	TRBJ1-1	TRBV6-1	CASSEQADGREAFF
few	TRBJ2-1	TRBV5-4	CASSIRDLEQFF
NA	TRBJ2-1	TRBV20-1	CSAISPRRHHNEQFF
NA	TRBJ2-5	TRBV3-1	CASSQEESDYSQETQYF
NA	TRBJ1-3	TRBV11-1	CASSPRRRTGGISGNTIYF
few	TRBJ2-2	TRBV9	CASSVGAGINTGELFF
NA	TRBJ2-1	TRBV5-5	CASSLDPAPFNEQFF
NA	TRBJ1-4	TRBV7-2	CASVYQGKLFF
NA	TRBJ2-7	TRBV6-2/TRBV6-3	CASSYEVLSSSYEQYF
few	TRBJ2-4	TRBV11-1	CASSPKLAGGPSKNIQYF
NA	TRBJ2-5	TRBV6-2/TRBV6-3	CASSYTTLQETQYF
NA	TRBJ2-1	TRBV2	CASSDGGWYEQFF
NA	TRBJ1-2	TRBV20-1	CSARDRSPYGYTF
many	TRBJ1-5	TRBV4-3	CASSQDPTVNQPQHF
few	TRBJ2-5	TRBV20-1	CSAGPIGYF
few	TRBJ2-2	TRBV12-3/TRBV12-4	CASSSQRGPPSYTGELFF
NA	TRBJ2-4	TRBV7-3	CASSLSRGYIQYF
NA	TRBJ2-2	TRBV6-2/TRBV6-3	CASTYSGAGELFF
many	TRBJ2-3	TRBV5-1	CASSFTSDTQYF
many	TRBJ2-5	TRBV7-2	CASSFREGETQYF
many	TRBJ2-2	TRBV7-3	CASSSLQGAYTGELFF
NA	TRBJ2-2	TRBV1	CTSSQDRQGLLDRRELFF
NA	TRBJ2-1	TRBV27	CASSFPLGEQFF
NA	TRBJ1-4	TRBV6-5	CASSYSGRVSNEKLFF
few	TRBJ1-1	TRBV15	CATSREGNTEAFF
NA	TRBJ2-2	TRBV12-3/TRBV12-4	CAICFKFYRGRMDTGELFF